This record covers a single T cell receptor (beta chain). The target antigen is unknown. The data were obtained in a study of brain T cells in children with intractable seizures. General study results and limits: Only CDR3 sequence similarity suggested viral specificity, without known HCMV serostatus. Clones missing pre-surgery may reflect undersampling of that blood sample.

Data came from immunoSEQ multiplex PCR; TCRdb stores just in-frame clones and leaves some out. Altogether about 80,000 clones are present, more than 75% being singletons, with the ten largest covering around 22%. Per the germline V gene, CDR1 is KGHDR and CDR2 is SFDVKD. The V gene end was trimmed by 2 bases and the J gene end by 3 bases; junction bases not matched to a gene: 12. The CDR3 length is 17 residues. Surgery cases with the highest brain T cell transcript signatures were chosen for sequencing. Patients received at least one anti-epileptic drug before surgery. This TCR was recovered from a girl aged 2 to 9 with Rasmussen encephalitis and intractable seizures. This chain uses TRBV24-1 with TRBJ2-7; 7 bases agree with TRBD1. The sequenced sample was peripheral blood, obtained at surgery. As DNA, the CDR3 is TGTGCCACCAGTGATTCCCGGCGACAGGGCGAAAACTACGAGCAGTACTTC. Translating it yields CATSDSRRQGENYEQYF.